A selection of T cell receptor beta chains follows, all from one sample in a study of blood T cells in healthy people across ages. TCRdb re-analysed the 5' RACE reads in MiXCR, keeping a single row per CDR3 protein. The sample has 1.5 million to 1.9 million distinct CDR3 sequences, approximately 43% seen once. The material sequenced was blood. The source of these receptors is a woman aged 18-29 years in good health. Both conserved end residues are part of each CDR3. A D gene is named only where the DNA matches it firmly. Size values are once, few and many counts, or a class for expanded clones, and some rows have none.

d_gene	v_gene	abundance	j_gene	CDR3nt	CDR3aa
TRBD1	TRBV20-1	-	TRBJ2-1	TGCAGTGCTAGAGAAAAGGACAGGGGCTACAATGAGCAGTTCTTC	CSAREKDRGYNEQFF
-	TRBV29-1	once	TRBJ2-5	TGCAGCGTGACGGACGGGGGAGAGACCCAGTACTTC	CSVTDGGETQYF
-	TRBV20-1	many	TRBJ2-7	TGCAGTGCTAGAGAGGATCGGTTCGAGGTGGAGCAGTACTTC	CSAREDRFEVEQYF
-	TRBV20-1	once	TRBJ2-5	TGCAGTGCGCCTTCGGACAGACAAGAGACCCAGTACTTC	CSAPSDRQETQYF
TRBD2	TRBV7-9	few	TRBJ2-3	TGTGCCAGCAGCTTAGCGTCGGGACTAGAGAGGGATACGCAGTATTTT	CASSLASGLERDTQYF
TRBD1	TRBV20-1	few	TRBJ2-1	TGCAGTGCTAGAGCCGGGACAGGGAACAATGAGCAGTTCTTC	CSARAGTGNNEQFF
-	TRBV20-1	few	TRBJ2-1	TGCAGTGCTAACTTCAGGGCAAGCTCCTACAATGAGCAGTTCTTC	CSANFRASSYNEQFF
TRBD1	TRBV7-9	-	TRBJ1-2	TGTGCCAGCAACAGAGCGGGACAGGGGATTTATGGCTACACCTTC	CASNRAGQGIYGYTF
TRBD2	TRBV6-5	-	TRBJ2-1	TGTGCCAGCAGTTACGCTAGCGGGAGTTACAATGAGCAGTTCTTC	CASSYASGSYNEQFF
-	TRBV2	-	TRBJ2-1	TGTGCCAACAGCGTGGTCAAGAACAATGAGCAGTTCTTC	CANSVVKNNEQFF
-	TRBV27	-	TRBJ1-6	TGTGCCAGCAGTGTAGCCACGGCGGGTTCACCCCTCCACTTT	CASSVATAGSPLHF
-	TRBV28	once	TRBJ2-3	TGTGCCAGCAGTTTTGCCGGGCGGGGCACAGATACGCAGTATTTT	CASSFAGRGTDTQYF
-	TRBV20-1	-	TRBJ2-7	TGCAGTGCTAGAGAGGCGGGCTCCTACGAGCAGTACTTC	CSAREAGSYEQYF
TRBD2	TRBV28	-	TRBJ2-5	TGTGCCAGCAGTTATCGGACTAGCGGGAGTGGGCTTAAGAAGATCCAGTACTTC	CASSYRTSGSGLKKIQYF
TRBD2	TRBV6-2/TRBV6-3	-	TRBJ2-3	TGTGCCAGCAGACGACTAGCGGGGACCACAGATACGCGGTATTTT	CASRRLAGTTDTRYF